The T cell receptor (beta chain) under discussion was sequenced for a study of blood T cell repertoires in COVID-19. CDR3 size: 15 residues. V lost 2 bases to trimming and J lost 6 bases, with 16 bases between them. CDR1 is SGHNT and CDR2 is YYREEE in the germline V gene (reference sequence). Participants were aged about 18 to 89 years, lived in 25 or so US areas, and enrolled virtually. Here immunoSEQ multiplex PCR was the method, and the copy in TCRdb shows in-frame clones only, minus some. The table has 130,000 or so clones, about four fifths seen once. The sequence was obtained from a man aged 30 to 45 who had recovered from COVID-19. Sequenced sample: PBMCs or T cells enriched from blood (not recorded which). The rearrangement uses TRBV5-4 and TRBJ2-3; TRBD1 is a possible D gene (6 bases). CDR3 DNA sequence: TGTGCCAGCAGCTTTGAGGGGGATCGTGGGGATACGCAGTATTTT. This translates into CASSFEGDRGDTQYF.